This is a list of T cell receptor beta chains from one sample in a study of T cell responses to AZD1222 COVID-19 vaccine. Repertoires were generated with immunoSEQ multiplex PCR, while TCRdb's copy carries only in-frame clones and drops some. The table records some 120,000 clones, approximately 87% of them present only once. The sample here was peripheral blood, taken on day 0 of AZD1222 vaccination. These receptors all stem from an adult in good health. Both conserved end residues are part of each CDR3. A D gene is named only where the DNA matches it firmly. The size of a clone is reported for some rows only, either as once, few or many, or as a class for expanded clones.

TRBV5-5	.	TRBJ2-7	.	CASSLGGGVDYEQYF	TGTGCCAGCAGCTTGGGGGGCGGGGTCGATTACGAGCAGTACTTC
TRBV6-5	.	TRBJ1-5	TRBD1	CASRDRVNQPQHF	TGTGCCAGCAGAGACAGGGTGAATCAGCCCCAGCATTTT
TRBV10-3	.	TRBJ1-1	.	CAISDGQGLTEAFF	TGTGCCATCAGTGATGGTCAAGGGTTGACTGAAGCTTTCTTT
TRBV15	.	TRBJ1-3	TRBD1	CATSRAGTGSNTIYF	TGTGCCACCAGCAGAGCCGGGACAGGGAGTAACACCATATATTTT
TRBV27	.	TRBJ2-7	TRBD1	CASSPQGAHEQYF	TGTGCCAGCAGTCCCCAGGGGGCCCACGAGCAGTACTTC
TRBV27	.	TRBJ2-3	.	CASSLFPPDTQYF	TGTGCCAGCAGTTTATTCCCCCCAGATACGCAGTATTTT
TRBV10-3	.	TRBJ1-1	.	CAIRREDGEAFF	TGTGCCATCAGGCGGGAGGACGGTGAAGCTTTCTTT
TRBV14	few	TRBJ1-2	.	CASSPRGFSYTF	TGTGCCAGCAGCCCGCGAGGTTTCAGCTACACCTTC
TRBV3-1/TRBV3-2	.	TRBJ2-3	.	CASSLTWGRGPEDTQYF	TGTGCCAGCAGCCTCACCTGGGGGCGGGGGCCCGAAGATACGCAGTATTTT
TRBV7-3	.	TRBJ1-1	.	CASSLFKSGGQPNTEAFF	TGTGCCAGCAGCTTATTTAAGTCAGGAGGGCAGCCAAACACTGAAGCTTTCTTT
TRBV4-3	.	TRBJ2-3	TRBD1	CASSQGGTGGTDTQYF	TGCGCCAGCAGCCAAGGAGGGACAGGGGGCACAGATACGCAGTATTTT
TRBV3-1/TRBV3-2	.	TRBJ1-2	.	CASSQDVEGYTF	TGTGCCAGCAGCCAAGACGTGGAGGGCTACACCTTC
TRBV14	.	TRBJ2-7	TRBD2	CASSQDPAGGPLSEQYF	TGTGCCAGCAGCCAAGATCCGGCGGGAGGGCCCCTCAGCGAGCAGTACTTC
TRBV19	.	TRBJ2-3	.	CASSPRSRDTQYF	TGTGCCAGTAGTCCTAGGTCCCGGGATACGCAGTATTTT
TRBV2	once	TRBJ2-7	TRBD2	CASGVAGGDEQYF	TGTGCCAGCGGCGTCGCGGGGGGCGACGAGCAGTACTTC
TRBV12-5	.	TRBJ1-4	.	CASGGAVEKLFF	TGTGCTTCCGGCGGGGCAGTGGAAAAACTGTTTTTT
TRBV4-2	once	TRBJ2-7	TRBD1	CASSQDLILTGQGEYEQYF	TGTGCCAGCAGCCAAGATTTAATTTTAACGGGACAGGGGGAGTACGAGCAGTACTTC
TRBV7-9	few	TRBJ2-2	TRBD1	CASSNNRGLGIAGELFF	TGTGCCAGCAGCAATAACAGGGGGTTAGGGATCGCCGGGGAGCTGTTTTTT
TRBV6-2/TRBV6-3	.	TRBJ1-2	.	CASSWGTGTTGYTF	TGTGCCAGCAGTTGGGGCACCGGGACCACGGGCTACACCTTC
TRBV19	.	TRBJ1-4	.	CASSIREKLFF	TGTGCCAGTAGTATAAGGGAAAAACTGTTTTTT
TRBV6-5	.	TRBJ1-5	.	CASTFISSNQPQHF	TGTGCCAGCACTTTTATCAGTAGCAATCAGCCCCAGCATTTT
TRBV18	.	TRBJ2-3	TRBD2	CASSPPGRGYTDTQYF	TGTGCCAGCTCACCACCGGGGAGGGGATACACAGATACGCAGTATTTT
TRBV24-1	.	TRBJ1-1	.	CATSDPGPNTEAFF	TGTGCCACCAGTGACCCGGGCCCGAACACTGAAGCTTTCTTT
TRBV2	.	TRBJ2-2	.	CASNPRDTGELFF	TGTGCCAGCAACCCCCGGGACACCGGGGAGCTGTTTTTT
TRBV4-3	.	TRBJ2-1	.	CASSQDWGYNEQFF	TGCGCCAGCAGCCAAGATTGGGGCTACAATGAGCAGTTCTTC
TRBV5-6	.	TRBJ2-7	.	CASSPGLKYEQYF	TGTGCCAGCAGCCCGGGACTGAAATACGAGCAGTACTTC